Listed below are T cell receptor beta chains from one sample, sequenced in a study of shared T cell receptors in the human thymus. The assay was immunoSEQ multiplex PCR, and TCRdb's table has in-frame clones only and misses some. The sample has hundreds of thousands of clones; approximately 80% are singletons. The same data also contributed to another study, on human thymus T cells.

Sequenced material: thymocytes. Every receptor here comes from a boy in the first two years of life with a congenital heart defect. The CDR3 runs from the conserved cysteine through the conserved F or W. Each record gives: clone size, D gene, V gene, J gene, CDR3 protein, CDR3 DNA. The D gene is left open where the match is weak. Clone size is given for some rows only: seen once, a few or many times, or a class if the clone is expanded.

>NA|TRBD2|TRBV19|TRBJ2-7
CASSGGTRLPYEQYF
TGTGCCAGTAGCGGCGGGACTAGATTGCCCTACGAGCAGTACTTC
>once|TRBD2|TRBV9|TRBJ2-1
CASSPQQREGPYNEQFF
TGTGCCAGCAGCCCTCAACAGCGGGAGGGCCCTTACAATGAGCAGTTCTTC
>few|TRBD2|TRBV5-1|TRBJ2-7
CASSLWASGSALYEQYF
TGCGCCAGCAGCTTGTGGGCTAGCGGGAGCGCTCTCTACGAGCAGTACTTC
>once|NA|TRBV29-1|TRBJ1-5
CSAQKYSNQPQHF
TGCAGCGCCCAGAAGTATAGCAATCAGCCCCAGCATTTT
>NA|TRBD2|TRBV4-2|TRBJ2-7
CASSQDRPSGYDEQYF
TGTGCCAGCAGCCAAGATAGGCCTAGCGGGTACGACGAGCAGTACTTC
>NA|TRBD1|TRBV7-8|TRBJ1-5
CASSLDRGPYSNQPQHF
TGTGCCAGCAGCTTAGACAGGGGCCCATATAGCAATCAGCCCCAGCATTTT
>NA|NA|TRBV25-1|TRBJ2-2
CASSEPRGTGELFF
TGTGCCAGCAGTGAACCCCGGGGCACCGGGGAGCTGTTTTTT
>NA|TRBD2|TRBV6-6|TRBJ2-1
CASSSSGRTHEQFF
TGTGCCAGCAGCTCTAGCGGGAGGACCCATGAGCAGTTCTTC
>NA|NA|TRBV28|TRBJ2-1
CASSVTTDHQQFF
TGTGCCAGCAGTGTGACGACAGATCATCAGCAGTTCTTC
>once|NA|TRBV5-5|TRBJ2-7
CASSLSGSNEQYF
TGTGCCAGCAGCTTATCAGGGTCCAACGAGCAGTACTTC
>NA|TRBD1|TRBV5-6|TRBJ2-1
CASSLARQGNGNEQFF
TGTGCCAGCAGCTTGGCTAGACAGGGAAACGGCAATGAGCAGTTCTTC
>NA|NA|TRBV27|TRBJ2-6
CASRAKRFSSGANVLTF
TGTGCCAGCAGGGCAAAGCGGTTTAGCTCTGGGGCCAACGTCCTGACTTTC
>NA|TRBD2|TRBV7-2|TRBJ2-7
CASSLAGREGEQYF
TGTGCCAGCAGCTTAGCGGGCAGGGAGGGGGAGCAGTACTTC
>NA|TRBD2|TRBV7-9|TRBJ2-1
CASSLKTSGGGYNEQFF
TGTGCCAGCAGCTTAAAGACTAGCGGGGGAGGCTACAATGAGCAGTTCTTC
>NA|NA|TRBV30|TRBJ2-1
CAGSLDSGPSVANEQFF
TGTGCCGGGAGTCTGGACTCTGGCCCCTCCGTGGCCAATGAGCAGTTCTTC
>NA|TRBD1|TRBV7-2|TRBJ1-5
CASSSTGGLDQPQHF
TGTGCCAGCAGCTCGACAGGGGGCTTAGATCAGCCCCAGCATTTT
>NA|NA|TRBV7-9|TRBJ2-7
CASSNSSYEQYF
TGTGCCAGCAGCAACAGCTCCTACGAGCAGTACTTC
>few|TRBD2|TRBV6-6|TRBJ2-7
CASTQGLASYEQYF
TGTGCCAGCACCCAGGGACTAGCGTCCTACGAGCAGTACTTC
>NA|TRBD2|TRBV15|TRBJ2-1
CATESSGSHNSYNEQFF
TGTGCCACGGAATCCAGCGGGAGCCACAACTCCTACAATGAGCAGTTCTTC
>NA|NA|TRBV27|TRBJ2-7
CASSLSSEQYF
TGTGCCAGCAGTTTATCCTCCGAGCAGTACTTC
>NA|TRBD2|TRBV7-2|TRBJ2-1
CASSLTPGLAGEGEQFF
TGTGCCAGCAGCTTAACCCCGGGACTAGCGGGAGAGGGCGAGCAGTTCTTC
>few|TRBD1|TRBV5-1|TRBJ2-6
CASSLATGESSGANVLTF
TGCGCCAGCAGCTTGGCCACAGGGGAGAGCTCTGGGGCCAACGTCCTGACTTTC
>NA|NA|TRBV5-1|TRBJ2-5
CASSFAGMQETQYF
TGCGCCAGCAGCTTCGCAGGGATGCAAGAGACCCAGTACTTC
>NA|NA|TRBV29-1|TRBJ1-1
CSVEDLLPTSGHLNTEAFF
TGCAGCGTTGAAGATCTTCTGCCGACTTCGGGACACCTGAACACTGAAGCTTTCTTT
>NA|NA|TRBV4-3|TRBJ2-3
CASSHPTESIGRTDTQYF
TGCGCCAGCAGCCATCCAACAGAGAGTATAGGGAGGACAGATACGCAGTATTTT
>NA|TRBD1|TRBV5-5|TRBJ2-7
CASTSRQGDYEQYF
TGTGCCAGCACCTCGAGACAGGGAGACTACGAGCAGTACTTC
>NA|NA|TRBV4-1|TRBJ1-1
CASSQGQAIHEAFF
TGCGCCAGCAGCCAAGGACAGGCGATACATGAAGCTTTCTTT
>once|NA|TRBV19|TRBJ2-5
CASSTGVRGTQYF
TGTGCCAGTAGTACCGGGGTTCGGGGGACCCAGTACTTC
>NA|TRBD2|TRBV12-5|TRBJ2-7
CASGETSESYEQYF
TGTGCTAGTGGCGAGACTAGCGAATCCTACGAGCAGTACTTC
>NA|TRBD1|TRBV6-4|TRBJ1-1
CAIERTGPLNTEAFF
TGTGCCATCGAGAGGACAGGTCCTTTGAACACTGAAGCTTTCTTT
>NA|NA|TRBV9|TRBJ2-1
CASSVGPGTYNEQFF
TGTGCCAGCAGCGTAGGCCCTGGCACCTACAATGAGCAGTTCTTC
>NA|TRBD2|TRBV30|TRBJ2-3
CAWSRGGTDTQYF
TGTGCCTGGAGTAGGGGAGGGACCGATACGCAGTATTTT
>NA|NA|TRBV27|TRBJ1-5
CATGAAGGDQPQHF
TGTGCCACCGGGGCCGCGGGGGGCGATCAGCCCCAGCATTTT
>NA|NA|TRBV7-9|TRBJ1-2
CASSLGVFRGRANYGYTF
TGTGCCAGCAGCTTAGGGGTCTTCAGAGGCCGAGCTAACTATGGCTACACCTTC
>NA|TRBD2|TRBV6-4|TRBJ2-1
CASSDGTTYNEQFF
TGTGCCAGCAGTGATGGGACTACGTACAATGAGCAGTTCTTC
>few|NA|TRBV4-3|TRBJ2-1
CASSQDVRGFYNEQFF
TGCGCCAGCAGCCAAGATGTCCGGGGATTCTACAATGAGCAGTTCTTC
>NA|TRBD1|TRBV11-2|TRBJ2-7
CASSRRDRGWSYEQYF
TGTGCCAGCAGCCGGCGGGACAGGGGGTGGTCGTACGAGCAGTACTTC
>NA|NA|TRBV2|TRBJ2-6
CASSDGSSGANVLTF
TGTGCCAGCAGTGACGGGAGCTCTGGGGCCAACGTCCTGACTTTC
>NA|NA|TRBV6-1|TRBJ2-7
CASTLLPYEQYF
TGTGCCAGCACCTTACTCCCCTACGAGCAGTACTTC
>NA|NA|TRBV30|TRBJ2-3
CAWREGGPDTQYF
TGTGCCTGGAGAGAAGGAGGCCCAGATACGCAGTATTTT
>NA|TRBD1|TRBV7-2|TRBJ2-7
CASSLEGQGSYEQYF
TGTGCCAGCAGCTTAGAAGGACAGGGGAGCTACGAGCAGTACTTC